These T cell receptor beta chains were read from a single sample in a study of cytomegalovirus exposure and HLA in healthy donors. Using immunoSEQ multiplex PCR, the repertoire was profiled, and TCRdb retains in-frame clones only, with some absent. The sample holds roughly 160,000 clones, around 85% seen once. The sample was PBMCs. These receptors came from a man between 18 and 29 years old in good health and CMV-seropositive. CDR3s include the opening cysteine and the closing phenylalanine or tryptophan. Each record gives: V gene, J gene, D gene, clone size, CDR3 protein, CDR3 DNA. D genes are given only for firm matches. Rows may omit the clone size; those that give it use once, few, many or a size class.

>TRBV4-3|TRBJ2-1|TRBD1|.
CASSQVLRDRENEQFF
TGCGCCAGCAGCCAAGTCTTGCGGGACAGGGAGAATGAGCAGTTCTTC
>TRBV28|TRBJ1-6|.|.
CASSLLGTNSPLHF
TGTGCCAGCAGTTTATTGGGCACCAATTCACCCCTCCACTTT
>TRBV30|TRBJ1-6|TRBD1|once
CAWSWEKQGAFSPLHF
TGTGCCTGGAGTTGGGAAAAACAGGGGGCCTTCTCACCCCTCCACTTT
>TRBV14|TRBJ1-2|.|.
CASSQDLKTLYGYTF
TGTGCCAGCAGCCAAGATCTTAAGACACTCTATGGCTACACCTTC
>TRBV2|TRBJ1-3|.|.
CASSGLGRTGNTIYF
TGTGCCAGCAGTGGGCTCGGGAGGACTGGAAACACCATATATTTT
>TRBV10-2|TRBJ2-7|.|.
CASRRDRTVDYEQYF
TGCGCCAGCAGGCGGGACCGGACGGTAGACTACGAGCAGTACTTC
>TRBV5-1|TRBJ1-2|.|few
CASSLRDYGYTF
TGCGCCAGCAGCTTACGGGACTATGGCTACACCTTC
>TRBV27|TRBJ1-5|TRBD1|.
CASRYRQGSNQPQHF
TGTGCCAGCAGGTACCGACAGGGTAGCAATCAGCCCCAGCATTTT
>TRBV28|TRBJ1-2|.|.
CASSLEGHYGYTF
TGTGCCAGCAGTTTAGAGGGCCACTATGGCTACACCTTC
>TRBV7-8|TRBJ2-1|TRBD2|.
CASSLSPSGDDNEQFF
TGTGCCAGCAGCTTATCCCCTAGCGGGGACGACAATGAGCAGTTCTTC
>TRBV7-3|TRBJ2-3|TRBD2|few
CASSPLGGGSTSTDTQYF
TGTGCCAGCAGCCCTCTGGGCGGGGGATCCACTAGCACAGATACGCAGTATTTT
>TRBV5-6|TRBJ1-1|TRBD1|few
CASSQPGQGTEAFF
TGTGCCAGCAGCCAACCGGGACAGGGGACTGAAGCTTTCTTT
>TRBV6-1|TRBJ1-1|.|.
CASSDGDAENTEAFF
TGTGCCAGCAGTGACGGAGACGCCGAGAACACTGAAGCTTTCTTT
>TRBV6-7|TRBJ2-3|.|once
CASRGGGDATAPGPSNHTQYF
TGTGCCAGCAGGGGGGGTGGGGACGCGACAGCCCCGGGTCCGTCTAATCATACGCAGTATTTT